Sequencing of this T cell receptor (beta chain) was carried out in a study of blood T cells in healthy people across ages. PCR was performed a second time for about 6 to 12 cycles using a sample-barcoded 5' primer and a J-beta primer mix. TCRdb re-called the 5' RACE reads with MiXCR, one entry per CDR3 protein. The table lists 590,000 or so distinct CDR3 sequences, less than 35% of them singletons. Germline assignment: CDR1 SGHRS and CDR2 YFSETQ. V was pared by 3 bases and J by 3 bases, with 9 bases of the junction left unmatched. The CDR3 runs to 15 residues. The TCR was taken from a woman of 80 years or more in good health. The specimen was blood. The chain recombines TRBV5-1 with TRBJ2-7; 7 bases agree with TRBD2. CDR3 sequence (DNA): TGCGCCAGCAGCTCGGACTCTAGCGGCTACTACGAGCAGTACTTC. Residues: CASSSDSSGYYEQYF. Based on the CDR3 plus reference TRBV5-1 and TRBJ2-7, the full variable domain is KAGVTQTPRYLIKTRGQQVTLSCSPISGHRSVSWYQQTPGQGLQFLFEYFSETQRNKGNFPGRFSGRQFSNSRSEMNVSTLELGDSALYLCASSSDSSGYYEQYFGPGTRLTVT.